This TCR beta chain was captured by sequencing in a study of blood T cells in healthy people across ages. Study conclusions and caveats: While age rose, TCR beta diversity per million T cells dropped in a roughly linear way. Not knowing donor CMV status may have confounded expanded clonotype changes.

The draw of peripheral blood yielded approximately 11 milliliters from each donor. This clonotype has a single count. Antigen unknown. With a J-beta primer mix and a sample-barcoded 5' primer, a second PCR ran 7 to 11 cycles. MiXCR was run by TCRdb on the 5' RACE reads, yielding one entry per CDR3 protein. This repertoire shows about 690,000 distinct CDR3 sequences, around 43% found once; its top ten account for about 32%. The receptor was isolated from a man at least 80 years old in good health. The sequenced sample consisted of blood.

CDR3 residues: CSARLGNTGVNEKLFF. CDR3 sequence (DNA): TGCAGTGCGAGACTCGGAAATACAGGGGTAAATGAAAAACTGTTTTTT. V and J are TRBV20-1 and TRBJ1-4; 7 nucleotides match TRBD1. V was clipped by 6 bases and J by 5 bases; unmatched bases: 15. CDR1 and CDR2 from the germline V gene are DFQATT and SNEGSKA (reference sequence). The CDR3 loop spans 16 amino acids.